A single sample is the source of the 16 T cell receptor beta chains below, sequenced in a study of radiation and T cells in renal cell carcinoma. Profiling relied on immunoSEQ multiplex PCR, and the TCRdb table lists in-frame clones only, not all of them. Here the sample spans roughly 150,000 clones, approximately 90% being singletons. Documented time point: blood 2 weeks post-SBRT. This sample's treatment: 15 Gy SBRT to primary tumor, nephrectomy 4 weeks later. The source was blood, collected from a patient whose treatment included radiotherapy and nephrectomy. The source is a woman aged 50 to 60 with renal cell carcinoma.

J is TRBJ2-1 and V is TRBV19; D remains ambiguous. Trimming stripped 5 bases from V and 6 bases from J, with 11 bases between. This CDR3 is 13 amino acids long. Per the germline V gene, CDR1 is LNHDA and CDR2 is SQIVND (reference sequence). This chain's CDR3 is CASSLVPSNEQFF. As DNA, the CDR3 is TGTGCCAGTAGTCTTGTCCCCAGCAATGAGCAGTTCTTC.

The gene calls are TRBV5-1 and TRBJ1-2; 7 bases fit TRBD1. The CDR3 runs 13 residues. Per germline, CDR1 SGHRS and CDR2 YFSETQ. J gave up 11 bases and V 4 bases, and 11 bases lay outside the gene matches. Written as DNA, the CDR3 is TGCGCCAGCAGCAGAACTACGGACAGGACTTACACCTTC. Protein: CASSRTTDRTYTF.

This chain uses TRBV29-1 with TRBJ1-5; D might be TRBD1 (5 bases). Trimming took off 6 bases at V and 0 bases at J, with 15 bases between the two ends. CDR3 length: 15 amino acids. The germline V gene encodes CDR1 SQVTM and CDR2 ANQGSEA. The CDR3 DNA reads TGCAGCGTCACGTCGGGGGGGGGTAGCAATCAGCCCCAGCATTTT. It translates to CSVTSGGGSNQPQHF. Based on the CDR3 plus reference TRBV29-1 and TRBJ1-5, the full variable domain is SAVISQKPSRDICQRGTSLTIQCQVDSQVTMMFWYRQQPGQSLTLIATANQGSEATYESGFVIDKFPISRPNLTFSTLTVSNMSPEDSSIYLCSVTSGGGSNQPQHFGDGTRLSIL.

V is TRBV5-1 and J is TRBJ1-1; TRBD1 is a possible D gene (6 bases). Between the trimmed V and J ends, which lost 4 bases and 4 bases, there was a span of 17 bases. The CDR3 runs 15 residues. The germline gives CDR1 SGHRS, CDR2 YFSETQ. CDR3 bases: TGCGCCAGCAGCAGCGGGGGGCTGTTGGGCACTGAAGCTTTCTTT. This sequence encodes CASSSGGLLGTEAFF.

The V call is TRBV5-1, the J call TRBJ2-1; 7 bases fit TRBD2. V dropped 5 bases and J dropped 5; count of bases not matched to a gene: 10. The CDR3 length is 15 residues. Germline CDR1 is SGHRS and CDR2 is YFSETQ. CDR3 sequence (DNA): TGCGCCAGCAGACTCGGCCTAGCGGAGAACAATGAGCAGTTCTTC. Its protein is CASRLGLAENNEQFF.

The rearrangement joins TRBV6-1 to TRBJ2-7, with D possibly being TRBD2 (6 bases). Germline lookup yields CDR1 MNHNS and CDR2 SASEGT. CDR3 size: 14 residues. V shed 5 bases and J shed 7 bases, with 18 bases lying between them. CDR3 protein: CASSWDSLGLEQYF. In DNA form, the CDR3 reads TGTGCCAGCAGTTGGGACTCTTTGGGACTTGAGCAGTACTTC.

The V gene is TRBV7-9, the J gene TRBJ1-2; a possible D gene is TRBD1 (5 bases). With 1 base removed from V and 4 bases from J, the gap between germline ends came to 22 bases. The CDR3 is 18 residues long. Germline CDR1 reads SEHNR; CDR2 reads FQNEAQ (reference sequence). CDR3 region: CASSLDNNVPGRLYGYTF. CDR3 nucleotide sequence: TGTGCCAGCAGCTTAGATAATAACGTTCCGGGACGGCTCTATGGCTACACCTTC.

This chain links TRBV9 with TRBJ1-6; D uncertain. The CDR3 totals 15 residues. V shed 0 bases and J shed 8 bases, with 12 bases lying between them. CDR1 and CDR2 (germline): SGDLS, YYNGEE. CDR3 bases: TGTGCCAGCAGCGTAGAAGGGTACGGGTATTCACCCCTCCACTTT. This translates into CASSVEGYGYSPLHF.

This chain links TRBV25-1 with TRBJ1-1; D uncertain. Between the trimmed V and J ends, which lost 4 bases and 8 bases, there was a span of 14 bases. This CDR3 comprises 13 residues. From germline, CDR1 is MGHDK and CDR2 SYGVNS. CDR3 loop: CASSGKDYREAFF. DNA of the CDR3: TGTGCCAGCAGTGGAAAGGACTACAGAGAAGCTTTCTTT.

A remark on this clone: Within the sample, other DNA sequences also encode this same CDR3. The rearrangement joins TRBV19 to TRBJ2-1; D is ambiguous. Trimming pared 1 base from V and 0 bases from J, leaving 4 bases between. The CDR3 runs 14 residues. CDR1 is LNHDA, CDR2 SQIVND, per germline (reference sequence). The CDR3 here is CASSIGSSYNEQFF. The CDR3 nucleotides read TGTGCCAGTAGTATAGGTAGCTCCTACAATGAGCAGTTCTTC.

The gene calls are TRBV2 and TRBJ2-5; possibly TRBD2 for D (7 bases). The germline V gene encodes CDR1 SNHLY and CDR2 FYNNEI. V was pared by 1 base and J by 0 bases, with 9 bases between. The CDR3 is 15 residues long. CDR3 region: CASSEEGGYQETQYF. The CDR3, as DNA: TGTGCCAGCAGTGAAGAGGGGGGGTACCAAGAGACCCAGTACTTC.

This clone was found once. The chain couples TRBV5-4 to TRBJ1-1; D is uncertain. V was pared by 4 bases and J by 2 bases, with 12 bases between. CDR1 is SGHNT and CDR2 is YYREEE in the germline V gene (reference sequence). The CDR3 is made up of 14 amino acids. CDR3 sequence reads: CASSLGHGNTEAFF. CDR3 nucleotides: TGTGCCAGCAGCCTGGGCCACGGAAACACTGAAGCTTTCTTT.

This clone has only a few counts. This chain joins TRBV30 and TRBJ1-1; unclear D gene. The CDR3 extends over 13 amino acids. Germline V gene sequence: CDR1 GTSNPN, CDR2 SVGIG (reference sequence). The V end lost 3 bases, the J end lost 1 base, and 9 bases lay between the germline ends. CDR3 nucleotides: TGTGCCTGGAGGAAAGCCGCGAACACTGAAGCTTTCTTT. This encodes CAWRKAANTEAFF.

This rearrangement joins TRBV12-5 to TRBJ2-1; D may match TRBD1 or TRBD2 (5 bases each). The CDR3 loop spans 12 amino acids. The V and J ends lost 3 bases and 9 bases respectively, with 9 bases between them. Germline V gives CDR1 LGHNT, CDR2 FRNRAP. The CDR3 coding sequence is TGTGCTAGTGGTTTTTGGGGGAGTGAGCAGTTCTTC. It encodes CASGFWGSEQFF.

The rearrangement uses TRBV10-3 and TRBJ1-6, with unresolved D. The ends were cut back, 0 bases at V and 11 bases at J, with 11 bases in the middle. This CDR3 is built from 14 residues. Per the germline V gene, CDR1 is ENHRY and CDR2 is SYGVKD. Written as DNA, the CDR3 is TGTGCCATCAGTGAGTCGACGGGGTCGGCACCCCTCCACTTT. It specifies CAISESTGSAPLHF.

The chain uses TRBV5-1 and TRBJ2-3; D gene unclear. Germline CDR1 is SGHRS and CDR2 is YFSETQ. The V gene lost 0 bases and the J gene lost 4 bases, with 3 bases spanning the gap. The CDR3 has 12 amino acids. The CDR3 bases are TGCGCCAGCAGCTTGGCCGCAGATACGCAGTATTTT. Its protein is CASSLAADTQYF.